A single T cell receptor beta chain is shown here with its context. Its antigen is unknown. There are no base qualities to consult, and no much larger clone falls within one base. The time point label of this sample denotes: about 28 days (+/-7) after the second vaccine dose. AZD1222 recipients whose second dose came at about 4 weeks and those whose second dose came at about 12 weeks were combined into one group, since spike-specific TCR depth and breadth did not differ between the two schedules. Samples from vaccinated people were obtained from the UK trials COV001 and COV002, which included a single-blind randomized controlled phase 2/3 trial of AZD1222 (ChAdOx1 nCoV-19) in healthy adults. Trial participant PBMC samples were collected at day 0 and day 28 after the second dose for TCRbeta chain sequencing. This sample was included in a study of T cell responses to AZD1222 COVID-19 vaccine (dated by TCRdb to 2020 to 2023). Background on the whole study: TCR sequencing covered some 240 trial participants: 200 to 220 given two doses of AZD1222 and approximately 26 given two doses of MenACWY control vaccine. Trial participants were enrolled by age into subgroups of 18-55, 56-69 and 70-plus years, and around 150, 28 and 57 TCR-sequenced participants, respectively, were included in these subgroups.

What the study reported, not specific to this receptor: Vaccine-associated CD4 TCRs spanned the whole spike protein, with dominant responses in regions 160-218 and 743-854. In the small 56-69-year group, the increase in depth fell short of significance, most likely because of low power. Participants were mostly white British, with more females than males. The authors suggested clonal diversity may have been underestimated. Reportedly, close to half of the unique spike-specific TCRs recognized epitopes lying outside the regions that are mutated in the B.1.351 and B.1.1.7 variants. Because no day 14 peak-response samples were available, repertoires were characterized only after the peak T cell response. After two AZD1222 doses, spike-specific TCR breadth and depth were significantly higher than at day 0 and than in MenACWY recipients. Only six AZD1222 recipients were SARS-CoV-2 seropositive at baseline, limiting conclusions about previously exposed vaccinees.

The CDR3 has 14 amino acids, counting the end cysteine and phenylalanine. Only CDR3 DNA is held: 42 bases, read in frame from base 1. V loses 5 bases, J loses 7 bases, and the germline ends lie 15 bases apart. The germline V gene sets CDR1 to SGHVS and CDR2 to FQNEAQ. The CDR3 regions of human TCRbeta chains were analyzed by immunosequencing. From the authors' description of their analysis: TCRs in the repertoires were matched against a reference library of SARS-CoV-2-specific TCRs that had been generated with the MIRA antigen-specificity platform. Breadth was defined as the fraction of unique TCRs that were SARS-CoV-2-associated, and depth was defined as the fraction of total T cells that were SARS-CoV-2-associated. Each spike-specific TCR was assigned to its reactive spike region and to a CD4 or CD8 class using the MIRA data. Log10-transformed breadth and depth values were compared by one-way ANOVA with Sidak's multiple comparisons tests. Drawn from immuneACCESS, this table holds only the in-frame rearrangements with V and J called that TCRdb kept. Clones are partly lost; checked studies trace under half to an unresolved V gene and leave the rest unexplained. That table supplies the V and J calls and clone size; D and trimming were determined from the DNA. For this sample there are about 140,000 clones; more than 70% appear just once. The ten top clones hold less than 6% of the sample.

The starting material was peripheral blood, obtained 28 days after the second AZD1222 dose. The sequence derives from an adult who received the AZD1222 COVID-19 vaccine. In this chain, TRBV7-8 is recombined with TRBJ2-1, with the D segment identity uncertain. The CDR3 loop reads CASSPSPPENEQFF. The DNA sequence is given as TGTGCCAGCAGCCCAAGCCCCCCGGAAAATGAGCAGTTCTTC.